The source of this TCR beta chain is a study of cytotoxic CD8 clonotypes in ibrutinib-treated CLL. Looking at the study overall: Responses: roughly 24 partial, 2 complete; after median around 70 months, 14 stayed remitted, 12 progressed. General study results and limits: Clonality went up at ibrutinib response and then declined back toward baseline at progression.

Note on this clone: The antigen is not known.

After removal of 4 bases from V and 5 bases from J, the junction contained 7 bases not matched to a gene. The CDR3 covers 14 residues. Germline CDR1 is GTSNPN and CDR2 is SVGIG (reference sequence). Investigators sought sequencing depths of between 1 in 200,000 and 1 in 1 million T cells. The assay was immunoSEQ multiplex PCR, and TCRdb's table has in-frame clones only and misses some. In the table there are about 140,000 clones, around 93% of which are singletons. The V call is TRBV30, the J call TRBJ2-3, with TRBD2 identical over 9 bases. This TCR was recovered from a human donor with chronic lymphocytic leukemia. The sample consisted of PBMCs, taken after 12 months of ibrutinib treatment. CDR3 residues: CAWTSGNQRDTQYF. CDR3 bases: TGTGCCTGGACTAGCGGGAACCAACGAGATACGCAGTATTTT.